The 29 T cell receptor beta chains presented below share a single source sample, sequenced in a study of a mutant IDH1 vaccine in newly diagnosed glioma (dated by TCRdb to the early 2020s). Libraries were constructed by the immunoSEQ multiplex PCR assay. TCRdb stores this immuneACCESS table with in-frame sequences only. Part of the clones is absent; in the studies checked, under half of the shortfall reflects unresolved V genes, and no reason is known for the rest. The sample table holds about 94,000 clones, of which roughly 90% were seen once. The ten largest clones add up to over 0.6% of the sample. Which antigens these TCRs recognize remains unknown. What this sample's time point label stands for: week 47, end of study. Each vaccine dose, consisting of 300 ug of a 20-mer mutant IDH1 peptide in Montanide, was administered subcutaneously with topical imiquimod. The input for sequencing was PBMCs, taken from a glioma patient whose treatment included an IDH1 peptide vaccine. These receptor sequences come from a woman between 50 and 59 years old with glioma.

CDR3 coding DNA: TGCGCCAGCAGTATGGGAGGGAGGCCAGATACGCAGTATTTT. Translated: CASSMGGRPDTQYF. This rearrangement joins TRBV23-1 to TRBJ2-3; the match to TRBD2 covers 7 bases. TRBV23-1 is noted as an ORF with a role that remains uncertain. Losses at the gene ends were 5 bases for V and 4 bases for J; bases not matched to a gene: 6. The CDR3 totals 14 residues.

J is TRBJ2-7 and V is TRBV7-4, with D perhaps being TRBD1 or TRBD2 (5 bases each). The CDR3 is 19 residues long. With 3 bases removed from V and 2 bases from J, the gap between germline ends came to 26 bases. CDR1 SGHVT and CDR2 SQSDAQ come from the germline V gene. CDR3 sequence: CASSLPLGQGWTCTYEQYF. In DNA, the CDR3 is TGTGCCAGCAGCTTGCCGTTAGGGCAGGGTTGGACTTGCACCTACGAGCAGTACTTC.

The chain recombines TRBV12-5 with TRBJ2-3; the D is unclear. CDR1 and CDR2 from the germline V gene are LGHNT and FRNRAP. The CDR3 runs 15 residues. Trimming left V 4 bases short and J 1 base short, with 12 bases between. The DNA of the CDR3 is TGTGCTAGTGGTTCCGCGCAGGCAGGCACAGATACGCAGTATTTT. Amino acids: CASGSAQAGTDTQYF.

This clone is a singleton in its sample. The J gene is TRBJ2-3, the V gene TRBV11-1; no reliable D call. V lost 1 base and J 7 bases, leaving 12 bases between the germline ends. Germline CDR1 and CDR2: SGHAT and FQDESV (reference sequence). This CDR3 contains 14 residues. The DNA of the CDR3 is TGTGCCAGCAGCTTAGGGATCAGTTCAAATACGCAGTATTTT. Protein sequence: CASSLGISSNTQYF.

The genes are TRBV10-3 and TRBJ2-7; no clear D gene. V was shortened by 0 bases and J by 6 bases, with 9 bases between the two germline ends. Germline values: CDR1 ENHRY, CDR2 SYGVKD. The CDR3 is 13 amino acids. The CDR3 DNA reads as TGTGCCATCAGTGAGTCACGGGCCCTCGAGCAGTACTTC. Protein sequence: CAISESRALEQYF.

This clone was observed a single time. This chain connects TRBV4-1 to TRBJ2-2; 11 bases match TRBD1. CDR3 size: 16 residues. Germline V gene data show CDR1 as MGHRA and CDR2 as YSYEKL. Unmatched junction bases numbered 1, after V lost 4 bases and J lost 0 bases. CDR3 bases: TGCGCCAGCAGCCTGGGACAGGGGGCGAACACCGGGGAGCTGTTTTTT. It yields the protein CASSLGQGANTGELFF.

For this clone: The junction does not match germline at one end; this may be a read error. The chain recombines TRBV6-1 with TRBJ2-7; 9 positions match TRBD1. Germline V gene lookup returns CDR1 MNHNS and CDR2 SASEGT. The CDR3 spans 13 residues. Here the CDR3 reads CASSHQPGQGGNF. CDR3 nucleotide sequence: TGTGCCAGCAGTCACCAACCGGGACAGGGTGGGAATTTC.

This clone was recorded only once. The J gene is TRBJ2-7, the V gene TRBV5-5, with D unresolved. Germline CDR1 SGHKS, CDR2 YYEKEE (reference sequence). This CDR3 has 14 residues. Trimming removed 2 bases at V and 6 bases at J, with 15 bases between. CDR3 amino acids: CASSFEWVLSEQYF. In DNA, the CDR3 is TGTGCCAGCAGCTTCGAATGGGTATTAAGCGAGCAGTACTTC.

The chain has TRBV30 and TRBJ1-3; TRBD1 agrees at 7 bases. J was trimmed by 0 bases and V by 5 bases; bases with no gene match: 13. Germline lookup yields CDR1 GTSNPN and CDR2 SVGIG (reference sequence). This CDR3 comprises 17 residues. The CDR3 region has the DNA TGTGCCTGGGAACCGGGGACAGCAGAGTACTCTGGAAACACCATATATTTT. This codes for CAWEPGTAEYSGNTIYF.

This sequence joins TRBV5-1 and TRBJ1-6, with a tentative D call TRBD1 (5 bases). Germline CDR1 and CDR2: SGHRS and YFSETQ. Trimming stripped 0 bases from V and 16 bases from J, with 11 bases between. CDR3 length: 12 residues. The CDR3 spells CASSLDGGALHF. In nucleotides, the CDR3 is TGCGCCAGCAGCTTGGACGGAGGGGCTCTCCACTTT.

The CDR3 DNA reads TGCAGCGTTGCGGGCAGAGAGTCCCTTATCCTCCATCCTATGAACACTGAAGCTTTCTTT. Its translation is CSVAGRESLILHPMNTEAFF. The V call is TRBV29-1, the J call TRBJ1-1; D is ambiguous. Trimming removed 4 bases from V and 0 bases from J, with 30 bases in between. The CDR3 is 20 amino acids. Germline V CDR1 and CDR2: SQVTM, ANQGSEA.

Turning to this clone: At one boundary the junction diverges from the germline segment, which might be a read error. V and J are TRBV7-7 and TRBJ2-3; the D gene is possibly TRBD1 (5 bases). CDR1 and CDR2 (germline): SSHAT, FNYEAQ (reference sequence). This CDR3 contains 13 residues. CDR3 DNA: TGTGCTAGCAGCTTAGGGGCAGGAGATACGCAGTATTTT. Its translation: CASSLGAGDTQYF. Drawing the rest from reference TRBV7-7 and TRBJ2-3, the complete variable domain is GAGVSQSPRYKVTKRGQDVTLRCDPISSHATLYWYQQALGQGPEFLTYFNYEAQPDKSGLPSDRFSAERPEGSISTLTIQRTEQRDSAMYRCASSLGAGDTQYFGPGTRLTVL.

This rearrangement joins TRBV7-6 to TRBJ2-2, with D perhaps TRBD2 (5 bases). V was trimmed by 0 bases and J by 4 bases, leaving 12 bases between them. The CDR3 totals 16 residues. Germline V lookup: CDR1 SGHVS, CDR2 FNYEAQ. The CDR3 DNA follows: TGTGCCAGCAGCTTAGCGTCACGGGGTTTCACCGGGGAGCTGTTTTTT. It is translated as CASSLASRGFTGELFF.

V gene TRBV4-2 combines with J gene TRBJ2-7; D might be TRBD1 (5 bases). This CDR3 is 15 amino acids long. V was clipped by 0 bases and J by 2 bases, with 11 bases between them. Germline CDR1 LGHNA, CDR2 YNFKEQ. The CDR3 DNA reads as TGTGCCAGCAGCCAAGATCGAGACAGTACCTACGAGCAGTACTTC. It specifies CASSQDRDSTYEQYF.

The chain recombines TRBV28 with TRBJ1-3, with no clear D. There are 15 residues in the CDR3. V gave up 10 bases and J gave up 10 bases, with 26 bases separating them. Germline lookup yields CDR1 MDHEN and CDR2 SYDVKM. The CDR3 is CATTPGGNPLRTIYF. Written as DNA, the CDR3 is TGTGCCACCACGCCGGGAGGGAACCCCTTGAGGACCATATATTTT.

The CDR3: CATTRGGSSYNEQFF. The DNA for the CDR3 is TGTGCCACAACCAGGGGCGGAAGCTCCTACAATGAGCAGTTCTTC. The genes are TRBV28 and TRBJ2-1, with D maybe TRBD1 (6 bases). The CDR3 consists of 15 residues. Between the trimmed V and J ends, which lost 10 bases and 0 bases, there was a span of 16 bases. In germline, CDR1 is MDHEN, CDR2 SYDVKM.

The chain is built from TRBV5-1 and TRBJ2-7, with D unresolved. V was clipped by 4 bases and J by 2 bases, with 13 bases between them. CDR1 is SGHRS, CDR2 YFSETQ, per germline. The CDR3 covers 14 residues. This CDR3 is CASSPHRDTYEQYF. CDR3 in DNA: TGCGCCAGCAGCCCACACAGAGATACCTACGAGCAGTACTTC.

The gene calls are TRBV5-1 and TRBJ2-2; D is unclear. This CDR3 contains 14 residues. Per germline, CDR1 SGHRS and CDR2 YFSETQ. V was trimmed by 4 bases and J by 5 bases, leaving 12 bases between them. This CDR3 reads CASSRLAETGELFF. CDR3 bases: TGCGCCAGCAGCCGATTGGCGGAAACCGGGGAGCTGTTTTTT.

V and J are TRBV21-1 and TRBJ2-1; the table names TRBD2, a call not compared with the DNA. TRBV21-1 is a pseudogene. The CDR3 extends over 20 amino acids. CDR3 nucleotide sequence: TGTGCCAGCAGCAAAGCGAGGGTAGCACTAGCGGGATGGAACTACAATGAGCAGTTCTTC. Amino acids: CASSKARVALAGWNYNEQFF.

The V gene is TRBV27, the J gene TRBJ2-3; 8 bases align to TRBD2. Unmatched junction bases numbered 16, after V lost 7 bases and J lost 7 bases. The CDR3 loop spans 16 amino acids. The V gene's germline CDR1 is MNHEY and CDR2 SMNVEV (reference sequence). The CDR3 loop is CASTPSGAGGGYTQYF. The CDR3 nucleotides are TGTGCCAGCACCCCCTCTGGGGCCGGGGGGGGATATACGCAGTATTTT.

The chain joins TRBV5-1 to TRBJ1-2; D unclear. V lost 1 base to trimming and J lost 2 bases, with 12 bases between them. From germline, CDR1 is SGHRS and CDR2 YFSETQ. This CDR3 comprises 15 residues. CDR3 residues: CASSLIVGQNYGYTF. The CDR3, as DNA: TGCGCCAGCAGCTTGATCGTGGGCCAGAACTATGGCTACACCTTC.

The chain links TRBV6-5 to TRBJ1-5, with D unresolved. V was shortened by 0 bases and J by 7 bases, with 13 bases between the two germline ends. The germline V gene has CDR1 MNHEY and CDR2 SVGAGI. This CDR3 contains 15 residues. The DNA of the CDR3 is TGTGCCAGCAGTTACTCGGCGGTTCGACGGCAGCCCCAGCATTTT. It is translated as CASSYSAVRRQPQHF.

V is TRBV5-4 and J is TRBJ2-5; the D gene is possibly TRBD1 (6 bases). The germline V gene encodes CDR1 SGHNT and CDR2 YYREEE (reference sequence). V was shortened by 0 bases and J by 5 bases, with 11 bases between the two germline ends. CDR3 length: 14 amino acids. As DNA, the CDR3 is TGTGCCAGCAGCTTGGGGGACACACCGGAGACCCAGTACTTC. This translates into CASSLGDTPETQYF.

The rearrangement links TRBV7-9 to TRBJ2-7; 16 nucleotides match TRBD2. In germline, CDR1 is SEHNR, CDR2 FQNEAQ (reference sequence). V shed 5 bases and J 1 base; nucleotides not matched to a gene: 8. The CDR3 contains 18 residues. CDR3 protein: CASSPGTSGRARSYEQYF. DNA for the CDR3: TGTGCCAGCAGCCCCGGGACTAGCGGGAGGGCCAGGTCCTACGAGCAGTACTTC.

The rearrangement links TRBV10-3 to TRBJ2-3, with 7 positions matching TRBD2. With V trimmed by 6 bases and J by 2 bases, 11 bases remained unmatched. The CDR3 runs 16 residues. Germline CDR1 and CDR2: ENHRY and SYGVKD. The CDR3 loop is CAIRNPLAESTDTQYF. CDR3 bases: TGTGCCATCAGGAATCCCCTAGCGGAATCCACAGATACGCAGTATTTT.

The V gene is TRBV20-1, the J gene TRBJ1-1; D remains ambiguous. V lost 4 bases and J 8 bases, leaving 11 bases between the germline ends. The CDR3 covers 11 residues. The germline CDR1 and CDR2 sequences are DFQATT and SNEGSKA (reference sequence). This CDR3 reads CSATTRAEAFF. CDR3 nucleotide sequence: TGCAGTGCTACCACGAGGGCGGAAGCTTTCTTT.

This CDR3 reads CASRRGRDYNSPLHF. CDR3 nucleotides: TGTGCCAGCAGGCGAGGACGGGACTATAATTCACCCCTCCACTTT. J is TRBJ1-6 and V is TRBV6-5; D is unresolved. CDR3 size: 15 residues. Trimming pared 6 bases from V and 3 bases from J, leaving 12 bases between. Germline V gene sequence: CDR1 MNHEY, CDR2 SVGAGI.

The chain employs TRBV27 and TRBJ2-7, with unresolved D. Germline CDR1 and CDR2: MNHEY and SMNVEV (reference sequence). The CDR3 covers 13 residues. The ends were cut back, 2 bases at V and 2 bases at J, with 7 bases in the middle. CDR3 loop: CASSLRPAYEQYF. The CDR3 region has the DNA TGTGCCAGCAGTTTACGGCCCGCCTACGAGCAGTACTTC.

The rearrangement links TRBV11-2 to TRBJ2-3; D remains ambiguous. Germline V gene sequence: CDR1 SGHAT, CDR2 FQNNGV. This CDR3 region has 12 residues. V lost 4 bases and J lost 2, with 4 bases in between. In nucleotides, the CDR3 is TGTGCCAGCAGCTCCAACACAGATACGCAGTATTTT. It translates to CASSSNTDTQYF.